Each of the 8 T cell receptor beta chains below was sequenced from the same sample in a study of regulatory T cells in long-lasting Graves disease. Time point noted: newly diagnosed GD, antithyroid drugs for less than 3 months. Isolated PBMC RNA provided the starting material for the TCR library. HTBI primers from iRepertoire and Arm-PCR of CDR3 regions yielded the TCR beta libraries. Each CDR3 protein is one row after TCRdb ran MiXCR on the multiplex PCR reads. This sample has about 240,000 distinct CDR3 sequences, with over 20% found just once. The sample was peripheral blood mononuclear cells (PBMCs), taken at new diagnosis, from a patient treated with antithyroid drugs. These receptors originate from a female donor with Graves disease.

This clonotype was observed at least ten times. This chain connects TRBV7-7 to TRBJ2-1, with unresolved D. The length of the CDR3 is 13 residues. The germline V gene has CDR1 SSHAT and CDR2 FNYEAQ (reference sequence). V lost 0 bases to trimming and J lost 4 bases, with 4 bases between them. The CDR3 region is CASSLAPYNEQFF. The CDR3 DNA sequence: TGTGCCAGCAGCTTAGCTCCGTACAATGAGCAGTTCTTC.

This clonotype occurred many times. The V gene is TRBV12-3 or TRBV12-4, the J gene TRBJ2-4, with 7 nucleotides matching TRBD2. The CDR3 contains 17 residues. The junction had 8 bases not matched to a gene; V was cut back by 3 bases and J by 0 bases. This chain's CDR3 is CASSFREEFLAKNIQYF. CDR3 bases: TGTGCCAGCAGTTTTCGGGAGGAGTTTCTAGCCAAAAACATTCAGTACTTC.

On this clonotype itself: A far more abundant clone sits one base away, making this likely a read error. This sequence joins TRBV3-1 and TRBJ2-5; TRBD2 matches 7 bases. Germline V lookup: CDR1 LGHDT, CDR2 YNNKEL (reference sequence). V trimming: 7 bases; J trimming: 1 base; junction bases outside the gene matches: 9. This CDR3 has 15 amino acids. The CDR3 sequence: CASTVRGGGQETQYF. CDR3 bases: TGTGCCAGCACCGTAAGGGGCGGGGGCCAAGAGACCCAGTACTTC.

This clonotype has at least ten counts. The genes are TRBV10-3 and TRBJ2-3, with 16 positions matching TRBD2. This CDR3 is 20 amino acids long. V shed 6 bases and J 4 bases; nucleotides not matched to a gene: 16. In germline, CDR1 is ENHRY, CDR2 SYGVKD. The CDR3 DNA reads as TGTGCCATCAGAGACTCCGGGACTAGCGGGAGGGCCGAGGGAGCAGATACGCAGTATTTT. Protein product: CAIRDSGTSGRAEGADTQYF.

This clonotype was detected ten times or more. The chain is built from TRBV24-1 and TRBJ1-2; no definite D call. The V end was cut by 2 bases, the J end by 6 bases, with 3 bases between. The CDR3 has 11 amino acids. CDR1 is KGHDR and CDR2 is SFDVKD in the germline V gene. The CDR3 DNA reads TGTGCCACCAGTGATTCTAATGGCTACACCTTC. It codes for CATSDSNGYTF.

Turning to this clonotype: A far larger clone is only one base removed, so a read error is likely. The V call is TRBV5-6, the J call TRBJ2-7, with a tentative D call TRBD2 (5 bases). This CDR3 has 14 residues. The germline gives CDR1 SGHDT, CDR2 YYEEEE. V was cut by 4 bases and J by 5 bases, with 16 bases left in between. CDR3 residues: CASSLDPEVHEQYF. In DNA form, the CDR3 reads TGTGCCAGCAGCCTCGACCCGGAGGTCCACGAGCAGTACTTC.

The rearrangement joins TRBV29-1 to TRBJ1-4; no clear D gene. CDR1 is SQVTM and CDR2 is ANQGSEA in the germline V gene. Trimming took 6 bases from V and 4 from J, leaving 12 bases between them. This CDR3 has 13 amino acids. The CDR3 here is CSVSGGYNEKLFF. In DNA, the CDR3 is TGCAGCGTATCAGGCGGATATAATGAAAAACTGTTTTTT.

This clonotype was observed at least ten times. The CDR3 nucleotides are TGCAGTGCTAGGACAGGGATGAAGACCCAGTACTTC. Encoded protein: CSARTGMKTQYF. This chain links TRBV20-1 with TRBJ2-5, with 7 bases that match TRBD1. The CDR3 runs 12 residues. The trim removed 3 bases at V and 6 bases at J, leaving 4 bases unmatched. The germline V gene has CDR1 DFQATT and CDR2 SNEGSKA (reference sequence).